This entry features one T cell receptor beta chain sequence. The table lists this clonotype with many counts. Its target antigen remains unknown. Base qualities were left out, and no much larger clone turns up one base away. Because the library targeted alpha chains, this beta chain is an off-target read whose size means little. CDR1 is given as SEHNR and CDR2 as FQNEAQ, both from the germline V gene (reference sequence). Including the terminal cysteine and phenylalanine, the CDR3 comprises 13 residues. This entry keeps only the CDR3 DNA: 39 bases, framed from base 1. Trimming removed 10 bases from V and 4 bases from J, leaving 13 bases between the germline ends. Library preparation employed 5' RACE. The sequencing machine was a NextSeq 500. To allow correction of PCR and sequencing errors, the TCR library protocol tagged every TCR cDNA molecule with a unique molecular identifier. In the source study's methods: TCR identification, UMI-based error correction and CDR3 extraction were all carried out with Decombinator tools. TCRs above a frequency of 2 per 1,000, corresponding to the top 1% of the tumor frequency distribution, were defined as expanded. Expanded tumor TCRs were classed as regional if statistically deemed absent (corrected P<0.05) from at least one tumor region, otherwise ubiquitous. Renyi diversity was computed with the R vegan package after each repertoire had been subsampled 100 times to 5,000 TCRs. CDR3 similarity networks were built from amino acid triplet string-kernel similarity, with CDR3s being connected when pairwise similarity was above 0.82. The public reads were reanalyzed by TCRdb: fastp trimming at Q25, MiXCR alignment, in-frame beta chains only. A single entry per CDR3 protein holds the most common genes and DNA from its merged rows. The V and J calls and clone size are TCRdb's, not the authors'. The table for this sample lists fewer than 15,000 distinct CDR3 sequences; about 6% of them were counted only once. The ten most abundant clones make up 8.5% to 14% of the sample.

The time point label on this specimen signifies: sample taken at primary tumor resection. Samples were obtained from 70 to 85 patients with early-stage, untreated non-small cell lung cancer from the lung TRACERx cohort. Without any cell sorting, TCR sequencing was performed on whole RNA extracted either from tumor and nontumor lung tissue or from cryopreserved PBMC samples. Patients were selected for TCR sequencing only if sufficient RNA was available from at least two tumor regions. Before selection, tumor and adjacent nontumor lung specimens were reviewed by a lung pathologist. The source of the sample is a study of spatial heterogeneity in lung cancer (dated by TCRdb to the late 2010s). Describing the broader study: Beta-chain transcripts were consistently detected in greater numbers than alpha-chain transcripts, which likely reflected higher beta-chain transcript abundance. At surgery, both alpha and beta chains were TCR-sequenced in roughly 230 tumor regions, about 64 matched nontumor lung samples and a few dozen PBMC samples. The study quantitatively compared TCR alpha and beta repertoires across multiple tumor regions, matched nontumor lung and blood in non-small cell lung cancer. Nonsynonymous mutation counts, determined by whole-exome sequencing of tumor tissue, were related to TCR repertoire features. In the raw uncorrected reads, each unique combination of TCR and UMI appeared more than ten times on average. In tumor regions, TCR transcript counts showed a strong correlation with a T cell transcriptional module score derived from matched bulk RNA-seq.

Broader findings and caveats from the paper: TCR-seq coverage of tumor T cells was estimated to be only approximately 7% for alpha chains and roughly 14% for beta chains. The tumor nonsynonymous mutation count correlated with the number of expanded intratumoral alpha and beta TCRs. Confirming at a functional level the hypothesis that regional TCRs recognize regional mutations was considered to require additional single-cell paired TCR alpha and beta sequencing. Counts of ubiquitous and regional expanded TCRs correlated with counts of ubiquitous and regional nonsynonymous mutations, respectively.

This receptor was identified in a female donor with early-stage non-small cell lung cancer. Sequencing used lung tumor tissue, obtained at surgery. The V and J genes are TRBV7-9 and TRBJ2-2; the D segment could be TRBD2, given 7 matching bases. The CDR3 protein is CATHREGTGELFF. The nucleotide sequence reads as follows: TGTGCCACCCACAGGGAGGGCACCGGGGAGCTGTTTTTT.